A selection of T cell receptor beta chains follows, all from one sample in a study of shared clonotypes between healthy human individuals. Data came from immunoSEQ multiplex PCR; TCRdb stores just in-frame clones and leaves some out. The sample records about 1 million clones, about 80% being singletons. The sample was memory CD4+ T cells from PBMCs. The receptors were gathered from a man younger than 35 in good health. Some clones in this sample may be carry-over from other donors' samples. Both conserved end residues are part of each CDR3. A D gene is named only where the DNA matches it firmly.

>TRBV18|TRBJ1-5|.
CASSYFSYSNQPQHF
>TRBV18|TRBJ1-1|TRBD1
CASSSSGGLNLNTEAFF
>TRBV28|TRBJ2-3|.
CASSSGASGGTDTQYF
>TRBV7-9|TRBJ2-3|.
CASSLQGGSTDTQYF
>TRBV5-1|TRBJ2-1|.
CASQGTRSENEQFF
>TRBV4-3|TRBJ2-3|.
CASSLDFTDTQYF
>TRBV9|TRBJ2-1|.
CASSVTGVSNEQFF
>TRBV5-1|TRBJ2-1|TRBD1
CASSLGLQGGGEQFF
>TRBV6-5|TRBJ1-4|.
CASSNGRNEKLFF
>TRBV11-2|TRBJ2-5|.
CASSLRLGRGAEETQYF
>TRBV28|TRBJ1-5|.
CASRSGGGNQPQHF
>TRBV19|TRBJ2-7|TRBD1
CASSVPGQRIYEQYF
>TRBV5-1|TRBJ2-5|.
CASSPGMGGEETQYF
>TRBV15|TRBJ1-3|.
CATSRGTGTGNTIYF
>TRBV6-5|TRBJ1-2|TRBD1
CASSRQGSNYGYTF
>TRBV5-5|TRBJ1-5|TRBD1
CASSRTGWGNQPQHF
>TRBV19|TRBJ2-2|TRBD2
CASSPSGRGTGELFF
>TRBV6-1|TRBJ1-4|.
CASSENPHGWYEKLFF
>TRBV18|TRBJ1-2|TRBD1
CASSQDRGDYGYTF
>TRBV6-5|TRBJ2-1|.
CASRGSELSYNEQFF